The 25 T cell receptor beta chains in this list originate from one sample, sequenced in a study of blood T cells in healthy people across ages. A J-beta primer mix and a sample-barcoded 5' primer were used in a second PCR of about 6 to 12 cycles. TCRdb recomputed calls from the 5' RACE reads with MiXCR, one row per CDR3 protein. The data contain some 1.1 million distinct CDR3 sequences, 35% to 45% of them singletons. Sequencing input: blood. Receptor source: a young man in good health.

This clonotype was found once. This rearrangement joins TRBV12-3 or TRBV12-4 to TRBJ1-4; no firm D call. Trimming cost V 2 bases and J 8 bases, with 12 bases left between them. The CDR3 consists of 14 residues. CDR3 sequence reads: CASSLRVFGEKLFF. In nucleotides, the CDR3 is TGTGCCAGCAGTTTAAGGGTGTTTGGCGAAAAACTGTTTTTT.

The rearrangement joins TRBV6-2 or TRBV6-3 to TRBJ2-1; D not resolved. Germline CDR1 MNHEY, CDR2 SVGEGT. This CDR3 has 14 amino acids. The germline V and J ends were trimmed by 8 bases and 4 bases, with 15 bases remaining between them. CDR3 loop: CASLGVVKYNEQFF. CDR3 bases: TGTGCCAGCCTCGGAGTAGTTAAGTACAATGAGCAGTTCTTC.

V usage is TRBV5-1 and J usage is TRBJ1-2, with D maybe TRBD1 (5 bases). Trimming left V 1 base short and J 4 bases short, with 11 bases between. This CDR3 spans 14 amino acids. The germline CDR1 and CDR2 sequences are SGHRS and YFSETQ. The CDR3 sequence: CASSLRGESYGYTF. The CDR3 DNA reads as TGCGCCAGCAGCTTGAGGGGAGAAAGCTATGGCTACACCTTC.

The chain is built from TRBV29-1 and TRBJ2-1; tentative D call: TRBD2 (6 bases). TRBJ2-7 matches the DNA end more closely, so the J call is doubtful. Per the germline V gene, CDR1 is SQVTM and CDR2 is ANQGSEA. The length of the CDR3 is 14 residues. The CDR3 DNA reads TGCAGCGTAAGGACTAACCTCCGCTACAATGAGCAGTACTTC. It yields the protein CSVRTNLRYNEQYF.

This clonotype has more than one count but fewer than ten. The rearrangement joins TRBV7-2 to TRBJ1-2, with no clear D. The CDR3 sequence is 17 residues long. Trimming removed 1 base at V and 4 bases at J, with 19 bases between. The germline CDR1 and CDR2 sequences are SGHTA and FQGNSA. In DNA form, the CDR3 reads TGTGCCAGCAGCTTAGAGCCTGGGCAGCTAACTTCCTATGGCTACACCTTC. It specifies CASSLEPGQLTSYGYTF.

The chain joins TRBV7-9 to TRBJ1-6; 8 bases match TRBD1. From germline, CDR1 is SEHNR and CDR2 FQNEAQ (reference sequence). CDR3 length: 14 residues. Germline trimming cut 4 bases from V and 9 bases from J; bases unmatched to any gene: 5. CDR3 coding DNA: TGTGCCAGCAGCTCAGGACAGGGTGCTTCACCCCTCCACTTT. Its translation: CASSSGQGASPLHF.

This clonotype was counted ten times or more. The chain carries TRBV15 and TRBJ2-1; 8 nucleotides agree with TRBD2. The CDR3 has 17 residues. The V and J ends lost 3 bases and 0 bases, in that order; junction bases with no gene match: 7. Germline V gene lookup returns CDR1 LNHNV and CDR2 YYDKDF (reference sequence). CDR3 amino acids: CATSRESSGFSYNEQFF. The CDR3 DNA reads as TGTGCCACCAGCAGGGAATCTAGCGGGTTCTCCTACAATGAGCAGTTCTTC.

The chain combines TRBV2 with TRBJ1-1; D unresolved. In germline, CDR1 is SNHLY, CDR2 FYNNEI. The germline V and J ends were trimmed by 1 base and 4 bases, with 16 bases remaining between them. There are 16 residues in the CDR3. CDR3: CASSEGASLGGTEAFF. CDR3 DNA: TGTGCCAGCAGTGAAGGGGCTTCCCTTGGCGGCACTGAAGCTTTCTTT.

The chain couples TRBV6-5 to TRBJ1-4, with TRBD1 as a possible D gene (5 bases). The CDR3 sequence is 14 residues long. Per germline, CDR1 MNHEY and CDR2 SVGAGI. Deletions cut 6 bases from V and 3 bases from J, with 11 bases between. The CDR3 region has the DNA TGTGCCAGCAGGACGACAGTGGCTAATGAAAAACTGTTTTTT. Encoded protein: CASRTTVANEKLFF.

This clonotype has just a few counts. The gene calls are TRBV7-2 and TRBJ2-1; D might be TRBD1 (5 bases). Trimming took off 6 bases at V and 6 bases at J, with 15 bases between the two ends. This CDR3 has 14 amino acids. Germline V lookup: CDR1 SGHTA, CDR2 FQGNSA. CDR3 nucleotides: TGTGCCAGCAGTTCTCAGACAGTCTCCAATGAGCAGTTCTTC. Translating it yields CASSSQTVSNEQFF. The full variable domain, its missing parts supplied by reference TRBV7-2 and TRBJ2-1, is GAGVSQSPSNKVTEKGKDVELRCDPISGHTALYWYRQSLGQGLEFLIYFQGNSAPDKSGLPSDRFSAERTGGSVSTLTIQRTQQEDSAVYLCASSSQTVSNEQFFGPGTRLTVL.

This clonotype was detected only a few times. This chain connects TRBV5-6 to TRBJ1-6, with D tentatively TRBD1 (5 bases). CDR3 size: 15 residues. The germline CDR1 and CDR2 sequences are SGHDT and YYEEEE. Trimming cost V 3 bases and J 8 bases, with 15 bases left between them. Here the CDR3 reads CASSSGDPRDSPLHF. CDR3 nucleotides: TGTGCCAGCAGCTCGGGGGACCCCCGGGATTCACCCCTCCACTTT.

This chain connects TRBV14 to TRBJ1-2, with TRBD1 as a possible D gene (6 bases). CDR1 is SGHDN and CDR2 is FVKESK in the germline V gene. Deletions cut 1 base from V and 7 bases from J, with 10 bases between. CDR3 size: 13 residues. The CDR3 region has the DNA TGTGCCAGCAGCCAAGTGGGACATCCTGGCTACACCTTC. It specifies CASSQVGHPGYTF.

The table lists this clonotype with a few counts. This chain links TRBV27 with TRBJ2-5; possible D gene TRBD1, 5 bases. CDR1 and CDR2 from the germline V gene are MNHEY and SMNVEV (reference sequence). V was shortened by 5 bases and J by 5 bases, with 12 bases between the two germline ends. The CDR3 is 13 amino acids. The CDR3 nucleotides are TGTGCCAGCAGTCCAGGGTATGGGGAGACCCAGTACTTC. The encoded protein is CASSPGYGETQYF.

The DNA for the CDR3 is TGTGCCAGCAGTCCAGCCTTGGACCCCGGGGAGCTGTTTTTT. Amino acid sequence: CASSPALDPGELFF. This chain joins TRBV12-3 or TRBV12-4 and TRBJ2-2, with D uncertain. Between the trimmed V and J ends, which lost 5 bases and 6 bases, there was a span of 13 bases. CDR3 length equals 14 residues.

There are many counts of this clonotype. This sequence joins TRBV28 and TRBJ2-1, with TRBD2 matching 11 bases. The V segment lost 4 bases and the J segment 4 bases; nucleotides outside the gene matches: 3. CDR3 length: 15 residues. CDR1 MDHEN and CDR2 SYDVKM come from the germline V gene. CDR3 amino acids: CASSYGTSGYNEQFF. DNA for the CDR3: TGTGCCAGCAGTTATGGGACTAGCGGATACAATGAGCAGTTCTTC. The whole variable domain, remainder taken from reference TRBV28 and TRBJ2-1, is DVKVTQSSRYLVKRTGEKVFLECVQDMDHENMFWYRQDPGLGLRLIYFSYDVKMKEKGDIPEGYSVSREKKERFSLILESASTNQTSMYLCASSYGTSGYNEQFFGPGTRLTVL.

There are a few counts of this clonotype. The genes are TRBV4-2 and TRBJ2-3; 9 nucleotides line up with TRBD1. The V gene end was trimmed by 1 base and the J gene end by 3 bases; junction bases not matched to a gene: 5. This CDR3 has 16 residues. Germline assignment: CDR1 LGHNA and CDR2 YNFKEQ. This CDR3 is CASSQGPGQGTDTQYF. The DNA for the CDR3 is TGTGCCAGCAGCCAAGGACCGGGACAGGGAACAGATACGCAGTATTTT.

This chain links TRBV5-1 with TRBJ2-3; 10 nucleotides match TRBD2. This CDR3 spans 14 amino acids. Germline CDR1 SGHRS, CDR2 YFSETQ. The V and J ends lost 5 bases and 9 bases, in that order; junction bases with no gene match: 9. The CDR3 sequence is CASSLPISGGTQYF. Here the CDR3 DNA reads TGCGCCAGCAGTCTCCCGATTAGCGGGGGGACGCAGTATTTT.

The sample holds a few counts of this clonotype. Here the CDR3 reads CASKQGASGYTF. The CDR3 DNA follows: TGTGCCAGCAAGCAGGGGGCGTCCGGCTACACCTTC. This chain connects TRBV3-1 to TRBJ1-2, with TRBD1 matching over 8 bases. Germline V gene sequence: CDR1 LGHDT, CDR2 YNNKEL (reference sequence). Trimming took 7 bases from V and 8 from J; bases not matched to a gene: 6. CDR3 length: 12 residues.

Points on this clonotype: This may arise from a read error, as a much more abundant clone is one base away. The CDR3 bases are TGTGCCAGCAGCCCCCGGGACAGAACTCAGCCCCAGCATTTT. Translated, it gives CASSPRDRTQPQHF. The genes are TRBV7-2 and TRBJ1-5; 7 bases are a match to TRBD1. J gave up 6 bases and V 5 bases, and 7 bases lay outside the gene matches. The CDR3 is made up of 14 amino acids. CDR1 is SGHTA, CDR2 FQGNSA, per germline.

This clonotype was picked up many times. V is TRBV20-1 and J is TRBJ2-1; tentative D call: TRBD1 (5 bases). There are 15 residues in the CDR3. V lost 0 bases and J 7 bases, leaving 16 bases between the germline ends. CDR1 and CDR2 (germline): DFQATT, SNEGSKA (reference sequence). This CDR3 reads CSARDGAGPRNEQFF. CDR3 in DNA: TGCAGTGCTAGAGATGGTGCAGGGCCAAGAAATGAGCAGTTCTTC.

This clonotype was counted only a few times. The chain couples TRBV4-3 to TRBJ2-1; 9 bases line up with TRBD2. Trimming removed 3 bases from V and 4 bases from J; junction bases left unmatched: 4. This CDR3 region has 15 residues. Germline CDR1 is LGHNA and CDR2 is YSLEER. The CDR3 nucleotides read TGCGCCAGCAGCCAGCGGGGGGGTCTATACAATGAGCAGTTCTTC. Encoded protein: CASSQRGGLYNEQFF.

This clonotype was seen more than once but under ten times. V gene TRBV6-6 combines with J gene TRBJ1-1; D is ambiguous. This CDR3 contains 14 residues. V lost 2 bases and J 5 bases, leaving 12 bases between the germline ends. The germline CDR1 and CDR2 sequences are MNHNY and SVGAGI (reference sequence). DNA for the CDR3: TGTGCCAGCAGTTACCGGGCGATCGGGACTGAAGCTTTCTTT. It yields the protein CASSYRAIGTEAFF.

This clonotype has more than one count but fewer than ten. This chain connects TRBV4-1 to TRBJ1-6; D is unresolved. CDR1 and CDR2 (germline): MGHRA, YSYEKL. The V end was cut by 0 bases, the J end by 9 bases, with 12 bases between. The CDR3 covers 15 residues. The CDR3 protein is CASSQDLSAGSPLHF. The CDR3 coding sequence is TGCGCCAGCAGCCAAGATCTAAGTGCCGGTTCACCCCTCCACTTT.

This clonotype has more than one count but fewer than ten. The rearrangement joins TRBV11-2 to TRBJ2-2; 7 nucleotides match TRBD1. After removal of 5 bases from V and 3 bases from J, the junction contained 9 bases not matched to a gene. The CDR3 consists of 16 residues. Per germline, CDR1 SGHAT and CDR2 FQNNGV. DNA for the CDR3: TGTGCCAGCAGCATGACAGGGAGATGGGACACCGGGGAGCTGTTTTTT. Translation gives CASSMTGRWDTGELFF.

This clonotype occurred a few times. This chain joins TRBV7-2 and TRBJ1-6; the D is unclear. CDR3 size: 14 residues. Per germline, CDR1 SGHTA and CDR2 FQGNSA. Trimming removed 4 bases at V and 7 bases at J, with 11 bases between. For the CDR3, the DNA is TGTGCCAGCAGCTCCACTCCCGACAATTCACCCCTCCACTTT. Protein: CASSSTPDNSPLHF.